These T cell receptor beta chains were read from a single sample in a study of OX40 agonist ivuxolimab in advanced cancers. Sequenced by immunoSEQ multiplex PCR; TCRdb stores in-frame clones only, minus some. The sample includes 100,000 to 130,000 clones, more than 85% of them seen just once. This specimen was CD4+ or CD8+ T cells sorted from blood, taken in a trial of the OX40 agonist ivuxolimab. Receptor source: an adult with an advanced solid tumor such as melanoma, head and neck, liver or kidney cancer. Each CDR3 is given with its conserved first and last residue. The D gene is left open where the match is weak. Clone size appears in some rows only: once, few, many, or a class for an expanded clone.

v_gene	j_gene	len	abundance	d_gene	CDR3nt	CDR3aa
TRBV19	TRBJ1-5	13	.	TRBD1	TGTGCCAGTAGTATCGACAGGGAACGAGCCCAGCATTTT	CASSIDRERAQHF
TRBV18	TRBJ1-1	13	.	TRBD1	TGTGCCAGCTCACTGACAGGGGACACTGAAGCTTTCTTT	CASSLTGDTEAFF
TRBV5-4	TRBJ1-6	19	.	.	TGTGCCAGCAGCTTGGGGACACGGGGTAAAAACACCTATAATTCACCCCTCCACTTT	CASSLGTRGKNTYNSPLHF
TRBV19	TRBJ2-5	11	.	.	TGTGCCAGTAGTGAACTAGAGACCCAGTACTTC	CASSELETQYF
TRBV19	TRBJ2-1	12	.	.	TGTGCCAGCCGAGGACAGTACAATGAGCAGTTCTTC	CASRGQYNEQFF
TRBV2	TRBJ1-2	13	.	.	TGTGCCAGCAGTGAACACGGTTCCTATGGCTACACCTTC	CASSEHGSYGYTF
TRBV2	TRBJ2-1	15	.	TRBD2	TGTGCCAGCAGCCCTAGCGGGAGCTCCTACAATGAGCAGTTCTTC	CASSPSGSSYNEQFF
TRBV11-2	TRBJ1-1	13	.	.	TGTGCCAGCAGCATCCTCAGGGACACTGAAGCTTTCTTT	CASSILRDTEAFF
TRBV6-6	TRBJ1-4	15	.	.	TGTGCCAGCAGTTTGGGGGGCCCAACTAATGAAAAACTGTTTTTT	CASSLGGPTNEKLFF
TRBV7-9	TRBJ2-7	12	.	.	TGTGCCAGCAGCCCAGGACCCTACGAGCAGTACTTC	CASSPGPYEQYF
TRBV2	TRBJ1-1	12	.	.	TGTGCCAGCCGGCCCGGGATCACTGAAGCTTTCTTT	CASRPGITEAFF
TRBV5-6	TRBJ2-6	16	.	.	TGTGCCAGCAGCTTGGACGTTAACTCTGGGGCCAACGTCCTGACTTTC	CASSLDVNSGANVLTF
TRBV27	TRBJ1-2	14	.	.	TGTGCCAGCAGTTTATACCCCGGCGGGTATGGCTACACCTTC	CASSLYPGGYGYTF
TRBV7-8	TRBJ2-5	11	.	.	TGTGCCAGCAGCTTAGACAGACTAACTTACTTC	CASSLDRLTYF
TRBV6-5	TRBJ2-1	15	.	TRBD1	TGTGCCAGCAGCTCCCGGGACAGGGGAGTGCGGGAGCAGTTCTTC	CASSSRDRGVREQFF
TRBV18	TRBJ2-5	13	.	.	TGTGCCAGCTCACCCTCGTACCAAGAGACCCAGTACTTC	CASSPSYQETQYF
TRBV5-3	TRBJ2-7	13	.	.	TGTGCCAGAAGCCCGGGACATCCCTACGAGCAGTACTTC	CARSPGHPYEQYF
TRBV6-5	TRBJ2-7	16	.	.	TGTGCCAGCAGTTACTCACCCGGGACATCATCCTACGAGCAGTACTTC	CASSYSPGTSSYEQYF
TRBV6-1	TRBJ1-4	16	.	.	TGTGCCAGCAGTGAATTCCAGGGCCGGTCTAATGAAAAACTGTTTTTT	CASSEFQGRSNEKLFF
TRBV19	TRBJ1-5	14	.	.	TGTGCCAGTAGTCCGGGACGAGACAATCAGCCCCAGCATTTT	CASSPGRDNQPQHF
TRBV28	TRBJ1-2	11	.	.	TGTGCCAGCCTCGGTACGAATGGCTACACCTTC	CASLGTNGYTF
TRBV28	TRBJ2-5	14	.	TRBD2	TGTGCCAGCAAAAGCGGGAGGGCCGGGGAGACCCAGTACTTC	CASKSGRAGETQYF
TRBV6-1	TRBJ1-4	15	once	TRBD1	TGTGCCAGCAGTCGGGGCCCACAGGGGAATGAAAAACTGTTTTTT	CASSRGPQGNEKLFF
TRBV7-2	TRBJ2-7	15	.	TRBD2	TGTGCCAGCAGCCCCGTAGAGCGGGGGGGCCCCGAGCAGTACTTC	CASSPVERGGPEQYF